Included here is one T cell receptor (beta chain) sequence, with context. Its specificity is unknown. These data belong to a study of blood T cells in healthy people across ages. Study results and limitations: Expanded clonotype changes were possibly confounded by unknown donor CMV status.

It was with a sample-barcoded 5' primer and a J-beta primer mix that a second PCR of roughly 7 to 12 cycles was run. TCRdb re-called the 5' RACE reads through MiXCR, storing one row per CDR3 protein. The sample has hundreds of thousands of distinct CDR3 sequences; 56% are singletons. The source of this sequence is a middle-aged man in good health. The material sequenced was blood.

The CDR3 sequence is CAITRDPDYNEQFF. The CDR3 DNA follows: TGTGCCATCACTCGGGACCCAGACTACAATGAGCAGTTCTTC. This chain links TRBV10-3 with TRBJ2-1; D may correspond to TRBD1 or TRBD2 (5 bases each). Trimming shortened V by 7 bases and J by 3 bases, and 13 bases separated the two germline ends. This CDR3 has 14 residues. Germline V gene data show CDR1 as ENHRY and CDR2 as SYGVKD.